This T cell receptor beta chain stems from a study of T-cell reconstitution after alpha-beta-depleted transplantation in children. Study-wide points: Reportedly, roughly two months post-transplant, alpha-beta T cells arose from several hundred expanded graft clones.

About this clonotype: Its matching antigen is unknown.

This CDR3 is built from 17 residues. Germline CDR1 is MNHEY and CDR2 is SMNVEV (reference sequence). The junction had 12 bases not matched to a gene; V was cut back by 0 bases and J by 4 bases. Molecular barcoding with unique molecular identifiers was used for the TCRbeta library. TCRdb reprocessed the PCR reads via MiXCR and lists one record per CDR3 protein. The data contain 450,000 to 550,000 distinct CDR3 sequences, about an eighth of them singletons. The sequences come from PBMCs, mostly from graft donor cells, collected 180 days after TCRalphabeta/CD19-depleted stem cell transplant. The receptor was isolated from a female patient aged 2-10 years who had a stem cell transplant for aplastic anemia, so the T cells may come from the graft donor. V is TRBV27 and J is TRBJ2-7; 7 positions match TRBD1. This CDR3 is CASSLSARRNRGYEQYF. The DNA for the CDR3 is TGTGCCAGCAGTTTATCTGCCCGTAGGAACAGGGGTTACGAGCAGTACTTC.